The 26 T cell receptor beta chains below were found in one sample sequenced in a study of control samples from healthy donors and cancer patients. Assay used: immunoSEQ multiplex PCR; TCRdb lists only in-frame clones, some missing. The data show 100,000 to 150,000 clones, with 92% seen just once and over 0.5% held by the top ten. The material sequenced was PBMCs. These receptors were obtained from a man at least 80 years old with head and neck cancer.

The genes are TRBV4-1 and TRBJ1-2, with unresolved D. V shed 1 base and J shed 3 bases, with 9 bases lying between them. The germline V gene encodes CDR1 MGHRA and CDR2 YSYEKL. The CDR3 sequence is 14 residues long. CDR3 residues: CASSQALVDYGYTF. DNA for the CDR3: TGCGCCAGCAGCCAAGCGCTTGTAGACTATGGCTACACCTTC.

V and J are TRBV5-5 and TRBJ1-6; 7 bases are a match to TRBD1. Trimming at V came to 4 bases and at J to 7 bases, leaving 11 bases not matched to a gene. Germline CDR1 reads SGHKS; CDR2 reads YYEKEE (reference sequence). This CDR3 has 16 residues. CDR3 DNA sequence: TGTGCCAGCAGCGTTGACAGGGCAGTTGGGAATTCACCCCTCCACTTT. This translates into CASSVDRAVGNSPLHF.

This rearrangement joins TRBV30 to TRBJ2-3; 14 nucleotides agree with TRBD2. With 6 bases clipped from V and 1 base from J, the junction kept 9 bases outside the gene matches. Per germline, CDR1 GTSNPN and CDR2 SVGIG (reference sequence). CDR3 length equals 17 residues. The CDR3 bases are TGTGCCTGCCTGGGACTAGCGGGAGTACAGGGCACAGATACGCAGTATTTT. This sequence encodes CACLGLAGVQGTDTQYF.

This rearrangement joins TRBV5-1 to TRBJ1-1, with 8 positions matching TRBD1. The V gene's germline CDR1 is SGHRS and CDR2 YFSETQ. This CDR3 is 14 amino acids long. The V and J ends lost 3 bases and 5 bases, in that order; junction bases with no gene match: 6. CDR3 sequence: CASSSDRAGTEAFF. The DNA of the CDR3 is TGCGCCAGCAGCTCGGACAGGGCAGGGACTGAAGCTTTCTTT.

The J gene is TRBJ1-1, the V gene TRBV5-1; the match to TRBD1 covers 7 bases. This CDR3 is built from 13 residues. V lost 4 bases to trimming and J lost 4 bases; unmatched junction nucleotides: 4. The germline gives CDR1 SGHRS, CDR2 YFSETQ. The CDR3 coding sequence is TGCGCCAGCAGCCTCGGGACAGCCACTGAAGCTTTCTTT. Translating gives CASSLGTATEAFF.

Only a few counts were recorded for this clone. The J gene is TRBJ1-1, the V gene TRBV20-1, with a tentative D call TRBD1 (5 bases). Trimming removed 3 bases from V and 4 bases from J, with 15 bases in between. From germline, CDR1 is DFQATT and CDR2 SNEGSKA (reference sequence). The CDR3 totals 14 residues. The CDR3 sequence is CSASIQGRGTEAFF. The CDR3 DNA sequence: TGCAGTGCTAGTATCCAGGGAAGAGGCACTGAAGCTTTCTTT.

J is TRBJ2-7 and V is TRBV4-1; D not certain. Trimming removed 0 bases from V and 7 bases from J, with 10 bases in between. Germline V gene lookup returns CDR1 MGHRA and CDR2 YSYEKL. The CDR3 length is 13 residues. DNA for the CDR3: TGCGCCAGCAGCCAAGATGCAACGAGAGAGCAGTACTTC. This translates into CASSQDATREQYF.

The chain has TRBV3-1 (or the pseudogene TRBV3-2) and TRBJ2-1; the match to TRBD2 covers 11 bases. Per germline, CDR1 LGHDT and CDR2 YNNKEL (reference sequence). V gave up 3 bases and J gave up 6 bases; unmatched junction bases: 7. This CDR3 is 16 amino acids long. In DNA form, the CDR3 reads TGTGCCAGCAGCCATGAACTAGCGGGAGCCACCAATGAGCAGTTCTTC. This encodes CASSHELAGATNEQFF.

This clone was seen only a few times. The chain is built from TRBV6-5 and TRBJ2-1; 7 bases map to TRBD2. The CDR3 contains 13 residues. Germline assignment: CDR1 MNHEY and CDR2 SVGAGI. With V trimmed by 10 bases and J by 4 bases, 7 bases remained unmatched. The CDR3 nucleotides read TGTGCCACCCAGCGGGATCTTTACAATGAGCAGTTCTTC. It encodes CATQRDLYNEQFF.

The chain recombines TRBV6-5 with TRBJ1-1; TRBD1 might be the D (5 bases). CDR1 and CDR2 from the germline V gene are MNHEY and SVGAGI. CDR3 size: 14 residues. V lost 2 bases to trimming and J lost 4 bases, with 11 bases between them. The DNA of the CDR3 is TGTGCCAGCAGTTACGAGGGGTCTTTCACTGAAGCTTTCTTT. Encoded protein: CASSYEGSFTEAFF.

In its sample, this clone was seen once. This sequence joins TRBV9 and TRBJ2-1, with D unclear. CDR1 and CDR2 (germline): SGDLS, YYNGEE. The length of the CDR3 is 13 residues. Trimming pared 3 bases from V and 7 bases from J, leaving 11 bases between. The CDR3 DNA reads TGTGCCAGCAGCGCGGACGAATGGAATGAGCAGTTCTTC. Protein: CASSADEWNEQFF.

The chain couples TRBV29-1 to TRBJ1-1; 11 bases are shared with TRBD1. The CDR3 sequence is 15 residues long. The J segment lost 3 bases and the V segment lost 6 bases, leaving 9 bases of the junction unmatched. Germline values: CDR1 SQVTM, CDR2 ANQGSEA. The CDR3 nucleotides are TGCAGCGTCCTTTCTGGGACAGGGGGGGACACTGAAGCTTTCTTT. Residues: CSVLSGTGGDTEAFF. Full variable domain (missing parts from reference TRBV29-1 and TRBJ1-1): SAVISQKPSRDICQRGTSLTIQCQVDSQVTMMFWYRQQPGQSLTLIATANQGSEATYESGFVIDKFPISRPNLTFSTLTVSNMSPEDSSIYLCSVLSGTGGDTEAFFGQGTRLTVV.

The J gene is TRBJ2-7, the V gene TRBV7-9, with 8 bases fitting TRBD2. The V gene end was trimmed by 3 bases and the J gene end by 0 bases; junction bases not matched to a gene: 10. Germline-derived CDR1 and CDR2 are SEHNR and FQNEAQ (reference sequence). This CDR3 spans 17 amino acids. CDR3 loop: CASSLRNSGISSYEQYF. The CDR3, as DNA: TGTGCCAGCAGCTTGAGGAATAGCGGGATTAGCTCCTACGAGCAGTACTTC. The entire variable domain, with the rest obtained from reference TRBV7-9 and TRBJ2-7, is as follows: DTGVSQNPRHKITKRGQNVTFRCDPISEHNRLYWYRQTLGQGPEFLTYFQNEAQLEKSRLLSDRFSAERPKGSFSTLEIQRTEQGDSAMYLCASSLRNSGISSYEQYFGPGTRLTVT.

This chain connects TRBV18 to TRBJ2-7; 7 bases are a match to TRBD1. The CDR3 length is 15 residues. In germline, CDR1 is KGHSH, CDR2 LQKENI. The trim removed 1 base at V and 5 bases at J, leaving 8 bases unmatched. The CDR3 protein is CASSPRGQDFHEQYF. The DNA for the CDR3 is TGTGCCAGCTCACCACGTGGACAGGACTTCCACGAGCAGTACTTC. The entire variable domain, with the rest obtained from reference TRBV18 and TRBJ2-7, is as follows: NAGVMQNPRHLVRRRGQEARLRCSPMKGHSHVYWYRQLPEEGLKFMVYLQKENIIDESGMPKERFSAEFPKEGPSILRIQQVVRGDSAAYFCASSPRGQDFHEQYFGPGTRLTVT.

CDR3 loop: CASSRGVTEAFF. Here the CDR3 DNA reads TGTGCCAGCAGCCGAGGAGTGACTGAAGCTTTCTTT. The J gene is TRBJ1-1, the V gene TRBV11-2; D not resolved. CDR1 is SGHAT and CDR2 is FQNNGV in the germline V gene. The germline V and J ends were trimmed by 5 bases and 5 bases, with 9 bases remaining between them. The CDR3 totals 12 residues. The whole variable domain, filled in from reference TRBV11-2 and TRBJ1-1, reads EAGVAQSPRYKIIEKRQSVAFWCNPISGHATLYWYQQILGQGPKLLIQFQNNGVVDDSQLPKDRFSAERLKGVDSTLKIQPAKLEDSAVYLCASSRGVTEAFFGQGTRLTVV.

With regard to this clone: Germline and junction disagree at one end, which may indicate a read error. The J gene is TRBJ2-1, the V gene TRBV7-2, with TRBD2 as a possible D gene (5 bases). Germline-derived CDR1 and CDR2 are SGHTA and FQGNSA. The CDR3 extends over 15 amino acids. In nucleotides, the CDR3 is TGTGCCAGCAGTTTAGCCGGGGTAACCTACAATGAGCAGTTCTTC. It translates to CASSLAGVTYNEQFF.

This chain links TRBV9 with TRBJ1-1, with D hard to call. Per germline, CDR1 SGDLS and CDR2 YYNGEE. CDR3 length: 13 residues. V was cut by 3 bases and J by 5 bases, with 11 bases left in between. CDR3 residues: CASSEGARTEAFF. Here the CDR3 DNA reads TGTGCCAGCAGCGAAGGAGCGAGGACTGAAGCTTTCTTT.

This clone was seen just once. The genes are TRBV7-9 and TRBJ1-3; a weak D match, TRBD1 (5 bases). Germline V gene data show CDR1 as SEHNR and CDR2 as FQNEAQ (reference sequence). The CDR3 runs to 16 residues. Trimming took off 5 bases at V and 2 bases at J, with 16 bases between the two ends. In DNA form, the CDR3 reads TGTGCCAGCAGCCCGGATCACCTAGGGGCTGGAAACACCATATATTTT. This gives the protein CASSPDHLGAGNTIYF.

The rearrangement uses TRBV28 and TRBJ1-1, with a weak D call TRBD1 (6 bases). From germline, CDR1 is MDHEN and CDR2 SYDVKM. V lost 6 bases, J lost 7 bases, and 18 bases lay in between. The CDR3 covers 14 residues. CDR3 residues: CASSLPGGSDEAFF. CDR3 nucleotide sequence: TGTGCCAGCAGCCTACCGGGGGGCTCGGATGAAGCTTTCTTT.

The rearrangement uses TRBV30 and TRBJ2-5, with D perhaps assigned TRBD1 or TRBD2 (7 bases each). In germline, CDR1 is GTSNPN, CDR2 SVGIG (reference sequence). Trimming pared 5 bases from V and 5 bases from J, leaving 12 bases between. There are 12 residues in the CDR3. The CDR3 loop is CAWGTAGETQYF. In nucleotides, the CDR3 is TGTGCCTGGGGGACAGCGGGGGAGACCCAGTACTTC.

This chain connects TRBV19 to TRBJ2-5; a possible D gene is TRBD2 (6 bases). The V end was cut by 5 bases, the J end by 4 bases, with 11 bases between. In germline, CDR1 is LNHDA, CDR2 SQIVND (reference sequence). The CDR3 is 13 amino acids. The CDR3 is CASSRWRGETQYF. In DNA, the CDR3 is TGTGCCAGTAGTCGGTGGAGGGGAGAGACCCAGTACTTC.

A few counts support this clone. This chain uses TRBV7-9 with TRBJ1-2; D remains unclear. Trimming shortened V by 5 bases and J by 4 bases, and 17 bases separated the two germline ends. The CDR3 is made up of 15 amino acids. Germline values: CDR1 SEHNR, CDR2 FQNEAQ (reference sequence). CDR3: CASSQAATPLYGYTF. The CDR3 nucleotides are TGTGCCAGCAGCCAGGCCGCTACACCCCTCTATGGCTACACCTTC.

This clone was recorded a few times. This chain uses TRBV4-2 with TRBJ2-7; TRBD2 matches 10 bases. J was trimmed by 4 bases and V by 3 bases; bases with no gene match: 6. CDR3 length: 15 residues. CDR1 and CDR2 (germline): LGHNA, YNFKEQ. CDR3 sequence reads: CASSHVGTSEYEQYF. The CDR3 DNA reads TGTGCCAGCAGCCACGTCGGGACTAGCGAATACGAGCAGTACTTC.

The chain links TRBV20-1 to TRBJ2-6, with TRBD1 identical over 7 bases. Germline trimming cut 3 bases from V and 0 bases from J; bases unmatched to any gene: 8. CDR3 size: 17 residues. Germline CDR1 DFQATT, CDR2 SNEGSKA (reference sequence). The CDR3, as DNA: TGCAGTGCTAGTCCCGGACAGGCGAGCTCTGGGGCCAACGTCCTGACTTTC. Its protein is CSASPGQASSGANVLTF.

CDR3: CASSLGGAGYAEAFF. CDR3 DNA: TGCGCCAGCAGCTTGGGCGGGGCAGGATATGCTGAAGCTTTCTTT. The V call is TRBV5-1, the J call TRBJ1-1; D is perhaps TRBD1 (5 bases). Trimming left V 0 bases short and J 6 bases short, with 15 bases between. This CDR3 region has 15 residues. The germline V gene encodes CDR1 SGHRS and CDR2 YFSETQ.

This chain links TRBV29-1 with TRBJ2-7; TRBD1 agrees at 7 bases. Germline loops: CDR1 SQVTM, CDR2 ANQGSEA. This CDR3 region has 15 residues. Trimming removed 3 bases from V and 2 bases from J; junction bases left unmatched: 10. The CDR3 DNA sequence: TGCAGCGTTGAGACAGGGAAGATTAAACCCTACGAGCAGTACTTC. Residues: CSVETGKIKPYEQYF.